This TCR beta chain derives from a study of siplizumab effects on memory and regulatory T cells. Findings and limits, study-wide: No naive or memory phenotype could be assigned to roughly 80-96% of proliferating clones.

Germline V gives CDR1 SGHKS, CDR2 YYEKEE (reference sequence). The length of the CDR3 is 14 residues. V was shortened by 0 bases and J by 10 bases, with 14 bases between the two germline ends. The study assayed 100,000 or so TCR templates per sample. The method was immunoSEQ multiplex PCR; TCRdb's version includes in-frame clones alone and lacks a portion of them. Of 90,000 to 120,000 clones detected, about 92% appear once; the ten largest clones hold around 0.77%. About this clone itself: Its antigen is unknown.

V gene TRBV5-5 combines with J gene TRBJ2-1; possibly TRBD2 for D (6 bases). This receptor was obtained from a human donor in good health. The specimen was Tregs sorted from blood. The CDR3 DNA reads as TGTGCCAGCAGCTTGGACGACGGGAGCGGAGAGCAGTTCTTC. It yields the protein CASSLDDGSGEQFF.